This T cell receptor (beta chain) comes out of a study of cytomegalovirus exposure and HLA in healthy donors. The study's findings and limits: An assumption of roughly uniform sequencing depth across donors underlay the presence/absence analyses. Another analysis was done later, and it associated 15,000 or so TCR beta sequences with HLA alleles at 0.05 false discovery rate.

With regard to this clone: Antigen specificity is unknown.

Donors in the study were healthy people who gave bone marrow. While unrecorded immune exposures were likely, the donors were nominally healthy when sampled. 13 Jbeta primers and 60 Vbeta primers were used for the PCR. Data came from immunoSEQ multiplex PCR; TCRdb stores just in-frame clones and leaves some out. The sample contains about 98,000 clones, less than 85% of which appear only once. This CDR3 is 14 amino acids long. CDR1 is SGHVS, CDR2 FNYEAQ, per germline. The V end lost 3 bases, the J end lost 6 bases, and 13 bases lay between the germline ends. V usage is TRBV7-6 and J usage is TRBJ2-3, with a weak D call TRBD2 (6 bases). This sequence originates from a man aged 35-49 years in good health and CMV-seronegative. Sequenced input: PBMCs. CDR3 protein: CASSFGGWTDTQYF. The CDR3 DNA reads TGTGCCAGCAGCTTCGGGGGTTGGACGGATACGCAGTATTTT.